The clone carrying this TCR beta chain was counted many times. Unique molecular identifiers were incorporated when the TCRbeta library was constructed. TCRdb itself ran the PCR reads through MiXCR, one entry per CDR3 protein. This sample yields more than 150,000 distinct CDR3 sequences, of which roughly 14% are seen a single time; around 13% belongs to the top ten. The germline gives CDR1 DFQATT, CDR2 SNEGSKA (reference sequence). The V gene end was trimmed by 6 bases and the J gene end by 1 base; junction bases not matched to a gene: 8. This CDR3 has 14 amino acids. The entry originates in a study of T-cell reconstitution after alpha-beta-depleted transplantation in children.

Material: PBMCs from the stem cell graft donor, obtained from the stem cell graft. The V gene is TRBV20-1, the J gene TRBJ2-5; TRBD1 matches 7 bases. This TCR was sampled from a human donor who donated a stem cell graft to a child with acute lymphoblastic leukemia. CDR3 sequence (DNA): TGCAGTGCGCTTGACAGGGTGGGCCAAGAGACCCAGTACTTC. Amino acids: CSALDRVGQETQYF.